This entry features one TCR beta chain sequence. What it binds is not known. TCRdb's copy holds only in-frame clones and misses some; the assay was immunoSEQ multiplex PCR. The data hold some 2 million clones, with roughly 95% observed a single time. The naive CD8 subset, CD45RO-negative cells positively selected for CCR7, excluded terminally differentiated effector memory CD45RA+ cells. The sample originates from a study of shared clonotypes between healthy human individuals. Study-level information: Per-donor plates numbered three CD4 naive, three CD4 memory, two CD8 naive and one CD8 memory. Study-level findings and limits: Compared with memory subsets, naive subsets generally had larger estimated richness.

Germline V gives CDR1 ENHRY, CDR2 SYGVKD. The CDR3 is 15 amino acids. The J segment lost 7 bases and the V segment lost 3 bases, leaving 11 bases of the junction unmatched. The sequencing input was naive CD8+ T cells sorted from blood. The chain combines TRBV10-3 with TRBJ2-7, with 8 bases fitting TRBD2. The origin of this receptor is a young man in good health. The chain's CDR3 is CAISDPAGGTEEQYF. CDR3 bases: TGTGCCATCAGTGATCCTGCGGGGGGAACCGAGGAGCAGTACTTC.